Reported below is one T cell receptor beta chain. Germline-derived CDR1 and CDR2 are MNHEY and SVGAGI. The CDR3 totals 15 residues. V lost 6 bases to trimming and J lost 0 bases; unmatched junction nucleotides: 5. The record originates from a study of control samples from healthy donors and cancer patients. TCRdb keeps only in-frame clones here, not all; method: immunoSEQ multiplex PCR. The data contain around 75,000 clones, 92% of them singletons. Sequenced input: blood. This clonotype was sampled from a woman aged 60-70 years in good health. The gene calls are TRBV6-5 and TRBJ2-7; 10 positions agree with TRBD1. CDR3 sequence reads: CASSRGQGSSYEQYF. CDR3 nucleotides: TGTGCCAGCAGCAGGGGACAGGGGAGCTCCTACGAGCAGTACTTC.